Detailed here is one T cell receptor (beta chain). Its antigen remains unidentified. No qualities accompany the bases; no much larger clone lies one base away. The CDR3 runs 17 amino acids, cysteine and phenylalanine included. The sequence is cut down to CDR3 DNA, 51 bases in frame from base 1. Looking up the germline V gene (reference sequence) yields CDR1 SGHNT and CDR2 YYREEE. Compared with germline, V lacks 0 bases and J lacks 5 bases; bases without a gene match: 11. This sample was taken from a study of shared clonotypes between healthy human individuals (dated by TCRdb to between 2020 and 2021). With respect to the entire study: The cohort included a few men and two women between 18 and 49 years of age. Leukapheresis yielded between about 0.9 and 10 billion PBMCs per donor. To increase sequencing depth and limit assay-specific biases, different laboratories used diverse techniques to prepare libraries and sequence TCR repertoires. Per donor, three plates each were used for CD4 naive and CD4 memory, two for CD8 naive, and one for CD8 memory. To estimate repertoire size and how much clonotypes are shared between individuals, the study performed deep sequencing of blood TCR repertoires from roughly five healthy adults. Study-wide conclusions, independent of this receptor: Rarefaction of sorted-subset datasets indicated incomplete sequencing despite the large sequencing depth. Compared with non-shared clonotypes, the clonotypes found in all four sorted-subset donors had higher generation probabilities. Across four donors, roughly 5.4% of naive CD4, roughly 3.5% of naive CD8, about 2.3% of memory CD4, and about 0.4% of memory CD8 clonotypes were shared. The genetic and exposure-history diversity represented was limited by the small number of donors. Pairwise subsampling indicated that sequencing depth was expected to affect the degree of clonotype sharing among donors. Sampling was limited to blood, and TCR repertoires in tissue likely differ from TCR repertoires in blood. Larger estimated clonotype richness was generally found for naive subsets than for memory subsets.

Healthy HIV-negative adults with no recently reported acute infections or vaccinations were included as donors. All donors were Caucasian adults living in Nashville, Tennessee, USA. CD4+ T cells were enriched by magnetic negative selection; naive cells were then positively selected on CD45RA, and the negative fraction formed the memory subset. After blood collection by leukapheresis, PBMCs were isolated using Ficoll-Histopaque density gradient centrifugation and then cryopreserved in the vapor phase of liquid nitrogen. Analytical flow cytometry was used to check the purity and quantity of every magnetically sorted T cell population. From each sorted fraction, genomic DNA was isolated and quantified by UV absorbance on a Nanodrop 2000c. TCR CDR3 regions were amplified from genomic DNA by multiplex PCR using the deep immunoSEQ assay. Genomic DNA extracted from each cell subset was distributed evenly over all wells of several immunoSEQ 96-well plates, and each plate served as one replicate. For sorted subsets, about 200 ng genomic DNA, equal to tens of thousands of T cell genomes, was loaded into each replicate PCR. The purified libraries were quantified using a Qubit 3.0 fluorometer, sized with a Bioanalyzer 2100, and then quantified again using the KAPA Library Quantification kit. Each immunoSEQ 96-well plate was sequenced on its own single-read 150-cycle Illumina NextSeq 550 flow cell. On the authors' methods: The immunoSEQ output contained only junctional sequences without quality scores, so filtering could not match that applied to full-length reads. To assign V/J genes and CDR3, sequences were annotated using PyIR, a Python wrapper for IgBLAST v1.9, with IMGT germline references. Reads were removed for weak V/J assignments (E-value above 1e-6), missing CDR3, stop codons, out-of-frame junctions, or ambiguous translated residues. V3J clonotypes were defined as sequences sharing the same inferred V gene, J gene, and CDR3 amino acid sequence. The percentage overlap between two repertoires was calculated by dividing the number of shared unique clonotypes by the size of the smaller repertoire. RTK rarefaction, the Chao1 estimator, and Recon v2.1 estimates of unobserved clonotypes were used to assess repertoire richness. Generation probabilities were computed with OLGA for all TCRbeta clonotypes obtained by the gDNA method from a few donors. In TCRdb, the immuneACCESS table is reduced to in-frame sequences with V and J assigned. These tables do not hold every clone; where another copy was compared, an unresolved V gene accounts for under half, and the others remain unexplained. V and J calls and clone size come straight from that table; D and trimming were deduced from the DNA. This sample holds 550,000 to 700,000 clones; roughly 72% were observed only once. Of the sample, under 2% falls within the top ten clones.

The origin of this receptor is a woman aged 25 to 39 in good health. The sequenced sample consisted of memory CD4+ T cells sorted from blood. The cell subset or site label corresponds to: CD45RA-negative fraction. The chain was built from TRBV5-4 and TRBJ2-1; TRBD1 fits 7 bases in the junction. The CDR3 corresponds to CASSLGGGEGIHNEQFF. The base sequence is TGTGCCAGCAGCTTGGGAGGGGGCGAGGGAATCCACAATGAGCAGTTCTTC.